This T cell receptor beta chain was sequenced in a study of cytomegalovirus exposure and HLA in healthy donors. Notes on the study in general: A few V segments could not be told apart, such as TRBV6-2 and TRBV6-3, and were left out. Apparent HLA restriction characterized most CMV-associated TCR beta chains in a later analysis.

The V and J ends lost 1 base and 8 bases, in that order; junction bases with no gene match: 4. The germline CDR1 and CDR2 sequences are SGHRS and YFSETQ. This CDR3 contains 13 residues. This clone was seen a single time. Its antigen is as yet unknown. Use of 60 Vbeta and 13 Jbeta primers characterized the PCR. TCRdb keeps only in-frame clones here, not all; method: immunoSEQ multiplex PCR. The data show about 200,000 clones, with 60% to 85% seen just once and less than 20% held by the top ten. The receptor comes from a man aged 35 to 55 in good health and CMV-seronegative. The V call is TRBV5-1, the J call TRBJ1-2, with 8 bases matching TRBD1. Sequencing was done on a sample of PBMCs. The CDR3 sequence: CASSLTGGKGYTF. In DNA, the CDR3 is TGCGCCAGCAGCTTGACAGGGGGTAAAGGCTACACCTTC.